The 20 T cell receptor beta chains listed next were all sequenced from one sample in a study of T cell changes during pregnancy in multiple sclerosis. The data were produced by immunoSEQ multiplex PCR, yet TCRdb's version contains in-frame clones alone and is incomplete. Among about 77,000 clones, more than 85% were seen once, and the ten largest hold around 2.6%. This sample comprised peripheral blood, obtained after pregnancy. All receptors come from a female donor in good health, enrolled as a control in a pregnancy study.

The chain joins TRBV28 to TRBJ2-5; unclear D gene. CDR1 is MDHEN, CDR2 SYDVKM, per germline. This CDR3 has 15 residues. Deletions cut 3 bases from V and 3 bases from J, with 14 bases between. CDR3 in amino acids: CASSFRGKPEETQYF. In DNA form, the CDR3 reads TGTGCCAGCAGTTTCCGCGGAAAACCAGAAGAGACCCAGTACTTC.

The CDR3 region is CASSRDRGSEQYF. The CDR3 DNA reads TGTGCCAGCAGCCGGGACAGGGGATCCGAGCAGTACTTC. This chain joins TRBV7-2 and TRBJ2-7; TRBD1 matches at 10 bases. Germline CDR1 reads SGHTA; CDR2 reads FQGNSA. V trimming: 5 bases; J trimming: 6 bases; junction bases outside the gene matches: 4. The CDR3 is made up of 13 amino acids.

The chain links TRBV9 to TRBJ1-6; D is perhaps TRBD1 (6 bases). This CDR3 contains 19 residues. Trimming pared 4 bases from V and 0 bases from J, leaving 20 bases between. Germline CDR1 is SGDLS and CDR2 is YYNGEE. The CDR3, as DNA: TGTGCCAGCAGCCAGTCCGGGACACCGGGGAGCTCCTATAATTCACCCCTCCACTTT. Its protein product is CASSQSGTPGSSYNSPLHF. The variable domain in full, with the rest retrieved from reference TRBV9 and TRBJ1-6, is DSGVTQTPKHLITATGQRVTLRCSPRSGDLSVYWYQQSLDQGLQFLIQYYNGEERAKGNILERFSAQQFPDLHSELNLSSLELGDSALYFCASSQSGTPGSSYNSPLHFGNGTRLTVT.

The gene calls are TRBV5-6 and TRBJ2-3; D is uncertain. Trimming shortened V by 6 bases and J by 6 bases, and 11 bases separated the two germline ends. The length of the CDR3 is 12 residues. Germline-derived CDR1 and CDR2 are SGHDT and YYEEEE. The CDR3, as DNA: TGTGCCAGCAACGTCGTCGGGGATACGCAGTATTTT. Protein sequence: CASNVVGDTQYF.

The gene calls are TRBV5-4 and TRBJ1-2; 7 nucleotides match TRBD1. V was clipped by 0 bases and J by 6 bases; unmatched bases: 5. Germline assignment: CDR1 SGHNT and CDR2 YYREEE (reference sequence). The CDR3 has 14 amino acids. The CDR3 nucleotides are TGTGCCAGCAGCTTGGACAGGGGTACCGATGGCTACACCTTC. This sequence encodes CASSLDRGTDGYTF.

The chain has TRBV5-1 and TRBJ2-5; 7 bases map to TRBD2. Trimming at V came to 8 bases and at J to 1 base, leaving 2 bases not matched to a gene. The CDR3 spans 12 residues. The V gene's germline CDR1 is SGHRS and CDR2 YFSETQ. CDR3 coding DNA: TGCGCCAGTGGCGGGGGCCAAGAGACCCAGTACTTC. It translates to CASGGGQETQYF.

The chain couples TRBV6-4 to TRBJ2-1; TRBD1 is a possible D gene (5 bases). Trimming took 5 bases from V and 4 from J, leaving 15 bases between them. The CDR3 has 15 amino acids. CDR1 is MRHNA, CDR2 SNTAGT, per germline. The CDR3 DNA reads TGTGCCAGCAGTAAGACAGCCTCTCTATACAATGAGCAGTTCTTC. It specifies CASSKTASLYNEQFF.

The chain couples TRBV4-2 to TRBJ2-3, with D possibly TRBD2 on 6 matching bases. The CDR3 has 15 amino acids. V gave up 0 bases and J gave up 3 bases, with 10 bases separating them. CDR1 is LGHNA and CDR2 is YNFKEQ in the germline V gene. The CDR3 bases are TGTGCCAGCAGCCAAGAATGGGCGGGGACAGATACGCAGTATTTT. This codes for CASSQEWAGTDTQYF.

V is TRBV4-2 and J is TRBJ1-5; 9 bases are shared with TRBD1. Germline CDR1 and CDR2: LGHNA and YNFKEQ. The CDR3 contains 16 residues. V lost 4 bases to trimming and J lost 8 bases; unmatched junction nucleotides: 12. CDR3 nucleotide sequence: TGTGCCAGCAGCCGAGACAGGGGGGACCTAGGTGAGCCCCAGCATTTT. It translates to CASSRDRGDLGEPQHF.

The CDR3: CASSWFGGTYEQYF. For the CDR3, the DNA is TGTGCCAGCAGCTGGTTTGGCGGAACCTACGAGCAGTACTTC. The rearrangement joins TRBV11-2 to TRBJ2-7; D is uncertain. Germline V gene sequence: CDR1 SGHAT, CDR2 FQNNGV. The CDR3 is made up of 14 amino acids. Between the trimmed V and J ends, which lost 4 bases and 2 bases, there was a span of 12 bases.

The V and J genes are TRBV19 and TRBJ2-5, with 11 bases fitting TRBD2. The junction had 20 bases not matched to a gene; V was cut back by 1 base and J by 4 bases. The germline gives CDR1 LNHDA, CDR2 SQIVND (reference sequence). This CDR3 has 21 residues. The CDR3 DNA is TGTGCCAGTAGTATAGGCTCCTACGACGGAATGGGACTAGCGGTCCCAGAGACCCAGTACTTC. Translation: CASSIGSYDGMGLAVPETQYF.

The chain employs TRBV29-1 and TRBJ2-3; 7 bases line up with TRBD2. Germline V gene sequence: CDR1 SQVTM, CDR2 ANQGSEA. J gave up 2 bases and V 5 bases, and 10 bases lay outside the gene matches. The CDR3 spans 15 residues. CDR3 sequence: CSVSSGTTYTDTQYF. CDR3 nucleotide sequence: TGCAGCGTTTCTTCCGGGACTACGTACACAGATACGCAGTATTTT.

This chain uses TRBV7-9 with TRBJ2-6; D unresolved. Germline V CDR1 and CDR2: SEHNR, FQNEAQ (reference sequence). This CDR3 spans 15 amino acids. Trimming shortened V by 5 bases and J by 2 bases, and 10 bases separated the two germline ends. This CDR3 reads CASSQEPTGANVLTF. The CDR3 coding sequence is TGTGCCAGCAGCCAAGAGCCCACTGGGGCCAACGTCCTGACTTTC.

The rearrangement joins TRBV28 to TRBJ2-1; 12 nucleotides align to TRBD2. This CDR3 has 14 residues. Germline-derived CDR1 and CDR2 are MDHEN and SYDVKM. V was clipped by 5 bases and J by 8 bases; unmatched bases: 4. CDR3 protein: CASSPGLAGHEQFF. The CDR3 DNA sequence: TGTGCCAGCAGTCCGGGACTAGCGGGCCATGAGCAGTTCTTC.

The J gene is TRBJ2-7, the V gene TRBV15, with TRBD1 matching over 10 bases. The CDR3 is 16 amino acids. The germline gives CDR1 LNHNV, CDR2 YYDKDF (reference sequence). J lost 5 bases, V lost 3 bases, and 10 bases had no gene match. The CDR3 loop reads CATSRLGGTGVDEQYF. The CDR3 DNA is TGTGCCACCAGCAGGCTGGGGGGGACAGGGGTCGACGAGCAGTACTTC.

J is TRBJ2-5 and V is TRBV29-1; possible D gene TRBD1, 6 bases. This CDR3 comprises 12 residues. V was pared by 4 bases and J by 5 bases, with 11 bases between. The germline CDR1 and CDR2 sequences are SQVTM and ANQGSEA. CDR3: CSVGWGLETQYF. In nucleotides, the CDR3 is TGCAGCGTTGGTTGGGGGCTTGAGACCCAGTACTTC.

This chain links TRBV5-6 with TRBJ2-1, with D maybe TRBD2 (6 bases). The CDR3 runs 15 residues. Trimming shortened V by 1 base and J by 0 bases, and 8 bases separated the two germline ends. Germline CDR1 SGHDT, CDR2 YYEEEE. The DNA of the CDR3 is TGTGCCAGCAGCTTGATCGGGGGCTCCTACAATGAGCAGTTCTTC. Translation: CASSLIGGSYNEQFF.

The chain combines TRBV2 with TRBJ2-1; D is perhaps TRBD2 (5 bases). This CDR3 contains 18 residues. The germline V gene encodes CDR1 SNHLY and CDR2 FYNNEI. V was trimmed by 2 bases and J by 0 bases, leaving 17 bases between them. This CDR3 is CASSERGRELLSYNEQFF. CDR3 sequence (DNA): TGTGCCAGCAGTGAACGCGGTCGGGAACTACTCTCCTACAATGAGCAGTTCTTC.

The chain employs TRBV14 and TRBJ2-7; D unresolved. V was shortened by 5 bases and J by 5 bases, with 19 bases between the two germline ends. Per germline, CDR1 SGHDN and CDR2 FVKESK. The CDR3 totals 15 residues. The CDR3 loop is CASSRVAAGFDEQYF. Written as DNA, the CDR3 is TGTGCCAGCAGCAGAGTTGCCGCTGGTTTCGACGAGCAGTACTTC.

V is TRBV9 and J is TRBJ2-1; TRBD2 might be the D (5 bases). CDR1 and CDR2 from the germline V gene are SGDLS and YYNGEE. CDR3 length: 15 amino acids. V was pared by 4 bases and J by 1 base, with 12 bases between. CDR3 region: CASSSWTGSYNEQFF. The CDR3 DNA reads as TGTGCCAGCAGCTCCTGGACTGGATCCTACAATGAGCAGTTCTTC.